What follows describes a single TCR beta chain. Generated by immunoSEQ multiplex PCR, the TCRdb table keeps only in-frame clones and is missing some. The sample holds 71,000 or so clones; approximately 90% are singletons and the top ten take 5.1%. This CDR3 contains 14 residues. V dropped 0 bases and J dropped 1 base, with 6 bases sitting between them. Germline-derived CDR1 and CDR2 are LNHNV and YYDKDF (reference sequence). The data originate from a study of blood T cell repertoires in COVID-19. The chain joins TRBV15 to TRBJ1-2; D remains ambiguous. This receptor was identified in a woman between 18 and 29 years old with acute or convalescent COVID-19. Sequences were obtained from peripheral blood. CDR3 sequence reads: CATSRDRYNYGYTF. CDR3 coding DNA: TGTGCCACCAGCAGAGATAGATATAACTATGGCTACACCTTC.